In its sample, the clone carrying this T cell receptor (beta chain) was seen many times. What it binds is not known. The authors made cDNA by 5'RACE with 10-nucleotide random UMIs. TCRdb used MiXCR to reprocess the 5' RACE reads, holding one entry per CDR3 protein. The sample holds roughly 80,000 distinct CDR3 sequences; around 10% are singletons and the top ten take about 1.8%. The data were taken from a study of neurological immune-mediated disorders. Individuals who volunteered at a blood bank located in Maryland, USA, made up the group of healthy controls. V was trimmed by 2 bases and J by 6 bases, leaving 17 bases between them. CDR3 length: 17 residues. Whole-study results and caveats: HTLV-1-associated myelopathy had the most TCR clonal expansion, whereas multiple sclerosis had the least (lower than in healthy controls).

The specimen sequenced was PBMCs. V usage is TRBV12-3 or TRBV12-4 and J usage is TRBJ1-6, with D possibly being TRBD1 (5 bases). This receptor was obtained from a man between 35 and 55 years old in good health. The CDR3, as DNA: TGTGCCAGCAGTTTATCCAGGGCCCGCCGGATTAATTCACCCCTCCACTTT. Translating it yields CASSLSRARRINSPLHF.